The 29 T cell receptor beta chains reported below all come from one sample, sequenced in a study of sequential checkpoint blockade in melanoma. Clones were read by immunoSEQ multiplex PCR, and TCRdb kept only the in-frame ones, dropping some. The sample records 2,000 to 3,000 clones, under 30% being singletons. The treatment here: randomized to nivolumab then ipilimumab (arm A) or the reverse (arm B). Specimen: tumor tissue (inferred from file names), collected from a patient given nivolumab and ipilimumab in sequence. Receptors were obtained from a human donor with melanoma.

V usage is TRBV29-1 and J usage is TRBJ2-1; weak D call: TRBD2 (6 bases). Germline values: CDR1 SQVTM, CDR2 ANQGSEA. Trimming took off 6 bases at V and 6 bases at J, with 12 bases between the two ends. The CDR3 is made up of 12 amino acids. The CDR3 is CSVPGGGNEQFF. Here the CDR3 DNA reads TGCAGCGTACCCGGGGGAGGCAATGAGCAGTTCTTC.

This clone showed up just a few times. V gene TRBV6-8 combines with J gene TRBJ2-2; 10 nucleotides agree with TRBD2. In germline, CDR1 is MNHGY, CDR2 SAAAGT. The ends lost 5 bases at V and 3 bases at J; junction bases unmatched: 3. The CDR3 is made up of 15 amino acids. CDR3 DNA sequence: TGTGCCAGCAGTGACAGCGGGGGGGACACCGGGGAGCTGTTTTTT. This gives the protein CASSDSGGDTGELFF.

The V and J genes are TRBV6-8 and TRBJ2-7, with a tentative D call TRBD2 (5 bases). This CDR3 contains 13 residues. Germline V lookup: CDR1 MNHGY, CDR2 SAAAGT. V lost 5 bases and J 3 bases, leaving 11 bases between the germline ends. CDR3 sequence reads: CASSRGPYYEQYF. CDR3 coding DNA: TGTGCCAGCAGTCGGGGTCCCTACTACGAGCAGTACTTC.

By its share, this clone is large. The genes are TRBV4-1 and TRBJ1-5; D is perhaps TRBD1 (5 bases). Trimming stripped 7 bases from V and 1 base from J, with 14 bases between. Germline lookup yields CDR1 MGHRA and CDR2 YSYEKL. The CDR3 length is 15 residues. In nucleotides, the CDR3 is TGCGCCAGCATCCCCGGAGCAGGGAGCAATCAGCCCCAGCATTTT. The encoded protein is CASIPGAGSNQPQHF.

This clone is medium-sized (0.01 to 0.1%) within its sample. This chain joins TRBV6-8 and TRBJ1-5, with 12 bases that match TRBD1. Germline CDR1 and CDR2: MNHGY and SAAAGT. V was clipped by 7 bases and J by 7 bases; unmatched bases: 5. CDR3 size: 14 residues. CDR3 protein: CASNLGTGGQPQHF. The DNA for the CDR3 is TGTGCCAGCAACCTAGGGACAGGGGGCCAGCCCCAGCATTTT.

The chain links TRBV11-3 to TRBJ2-1, with TRBD2 matching 7 bases. Looked up from germline, CDR1 is SGHNT and CDR2 is YENEEA. The CDR3 covers 15 residues. After removal of 3 bases from V and 7 bases from J, the junction contained 9 bases not matched to a gene. The CDR3 region has the DNA TGTGCCAGCAGCTTGAATCTGGCGGGGGTAAATGAGCAGTTCTTC. Its translation: CASSLNLAGVNEQFF. The entire variable domain, with the rest obtained from reference TRBV11-3 and TRBJ2-1, is as follows: EAGVVQSPRYKIIEKKQPVAFWCNPISGHNTLYWYLQNLGQGPELLIRYENEEAVDDSQLPKDRFSAERLKGVDSTLKIQPAELGDSAVYLCASSLNLAGVNEQFFGPGTRLTVL.

This clone was counted a few times. CDR3 in DNA: TGTGCCAGCGATCCACAGGGGGGAGGGGGTGAGCAGTTCTTC. Translating gives CASDPQGGGGEQFF. V gene TRBV6-8 combines with J gene TRBJ2-1; D may be TRBD1 (8 bases). The V gene lost 8 bases and the J gene lost 9 bases, with 20 bases spanning the gap. The CDR3 contains 14 residues. The germline V gene encodes CDR1 MNHGY and CDR2 SAAAGT.

By sample fraction, this clone is large. J is TRBJ2-7 and V is TRBV19, with 11 bases aligning to TRBD1. Trimming cost V 6 bases and J 3 bases; bases outside gene matches: 4. Germline V lookup: CDR1 LNHDA, CDR2 SQIVND (reference sequence). This CDR3 has 14 residues. CDR3 in amino acids: CASSAGQGVYEQYF. The CDR3 nucleotides are TGTGCCAGTAGCGCGGGACAGGGGGTCTACGAGCAGTACTTC.

The CDR3 loop reads CASTPELAGGYNEQFF. The CDR3 DNA reads TGTGCCAGCACCCCTGAGCTAGCGGGGGGTTACAATGAGCAGTTCTTC. The V and J genes are TRBV7-5 and TRBJ2-1; the table's D call of TRBD2 was not tested on the DNA. TRBV7-5 is a listed pseudogene. This CDR3 is built from 16 residues.

This clone was seen only a few times. The chain employs TRBV11-3 and TRBJ2-7, with D perhaps matching TRBD2 (7 bases). Trimming took 2 bases from V and 1 from J, leaving 12 bases between them. Germline V gene data show CDR1 as SGHNT and CDR2 as YENEEA. The CDR3 contains 15 residues. CDR3 loop: CASSLYGGQSYEQYF. The CDR3 DNA reads TGTGCCAGCAGCTTATACGGGGGGCAATCCTACGAGCAGTACTTC.

This rearrangement joins TRBV28 to TRBJ1-4; D uncertain. Per the germline V gene, CDR1 is MDHEN and CDR2 is SYDVKM. The CDR3 covers 14 residues. Trimming left V 1 base short and J 7 bases short, with 10 bases between. For the CDR3, the DNA is TGTGCCAGCAGTTTATTAGCGTGGCGTGAAAAACTGTTTTTT. Its translation: CASSLLAWREKLFF.

This clone was recorded a few times. V and J are TRBV28 and TRBJ1-5, with 7 nucleotides matching TRBD1. V lost 5 bases to trimming and J lost 7 bases; unmatched junction nucleotides: 5. From germline, CDR1 is MDHEN and CDR2 SYDVKM. This CDR3 contains 13 residues. The CDR3 DNA reads as TGTGCCAGCAGTGACAGGGCCGGACAGCCCCAGCATTTT. It encodes CASSDRAGQPQHF.

This sequence joins TRBV29-1 and TRBJ2-2; 7 bases match TRBD1. There are 12 residues in the CDR3. The germline V gene has CDR1 SQVTM and CDR2 ANQGSEA. V shed 7 bases, J shed 4 bases, and the junction held 3 bases outside the gene matches. CDR3 nucleotides: TGCAGCGCAAGGGACAGCACCGGGGAGCTGTTTTTT. This sequence encodes CSARDSTGELFF.

V and J are TRBV18 and TRBJ2-7, with 11 bases aligning to TRBD1. Unmatched junction bases numbered 0, after V lost 0 bases and J lost 2 bases. CDR3 length: 15 amino acids. The germline V gene has CDR1 KGHSH and CDR2 LQKENI. The CDR3 here is CASSPPGQGAYEQYF. As DNA, the CDR3 is TGTGCCAGCTCACCACCGGGACAGGGGGCCTACGAGCAGTACTTC.

The chain employs TRBV19 and TRBJ1-5; TRBD1 matches 7 bases. J gave up 7 bases and V 6 bases, and 9 bases lay outside the gene matches. The CDR3 sequence is 14 residues long. Germline-derived CDR1 and CDR2 are LNHDA and SQIVND (reference sequence). The chain's CDR3 is CASRTGLPGQPQHF. The CDR3 DNA reads as TGTGCCAGTAGGACAGGGCTCCCTGGGCAGCCCCAGCATTTT.

By frequency in the sample, this clone is medium-sized. The chain joins TRBV12-5 to TRBJ2-1; D perhaps matches TRBD1 (8 bases). Germline CDR1 is LGHNT and CDR2 is FRNRAP. The CDR3 sequence is 14 residues long. CDR3 nucleotides: TGTGCCAGCAATACAGGGGGGGGCTGGAATGAGCAGTTCTTC. This gives the protein CASNTGGGWNEQFF.

The chain is built from TRBV11-3 and TRBJ2-3; D remains ambiguous. Germline V lookup: CDR1 SGHNT, CDR2 YENEEA. The CDR3 is 14 residues long. The V end lost 2 bases, the J end lost 1 base, and 7 bases lay between the germline ends. CDR3 sequence (DNA): TGTGCCAGCAGCTTAAGTCCGGGCACAGATACGCAGTATTTT. Protein: CASSLSPGTDTQYF.

This clone was seen a handful of times. The chain couples TRBV29-1 to TRBJ2-3, with TRBD2 as a possible D gene (5 bases). The germline V and J ends were trimmed by 1 base and 1 base, with 18 bases remaining between them. CDR1 and CDR2 (germline): SQVTM, ANQGSEA. The CDR3 contains 17 residues. In nucleotides, the CDR3 is TGCAGCGTTGAAGGGTCTCTCAGCCCGCGGGGCACAGATACGCAGTATTTT. Amino acids: CSVEGSLSPRGTDTQYF.

This clone has a handful of counts. The V gene is TRBV4-1, the J gene TRBJ2-4, with TRBD1 as a possible D gene (5 bases). Germline V lookup: CDR1 MGHRA, CDR2 YSYEKL. Trimming shortened V by 1 base and J by 7 bases, and 8 bases separated the two germline ends. The CDR3 extends over 13 amino acids. The CDR3 reads CASSQGRANIQYF. DNA for the CDR3: TGCGCCAGCAGCCAAGGCAGGGCGAACATTCAGTACTTC.

The V and J genes are TRBV6-8 and TRBJ2-3; 9 positions match TRBD2. V shed 1 base, J shed 6 bases, and the junction held 8 bases outside the gene matches. This CDR3 comprises 16 residues. Germline CDR1 is MNHGY and CDR2 is SAAAGT. The CDR3 spells CASSYYGTSLGDTQYF. The CDR3 nucleotides are TGTGCCAGCAGTTACTACGGGACTAGCCTCGGGGATACGCAGTATTTT.

The gene calls are TRBV18 and TRBJ1-6, with 7 bases matching TRBD1. With V trimmed by 3 bases and J by 3 bases, 5 bases remained unmatched. Germline V gene sequence: CDR1 KGHSH, CDR2 LQKENI. This CDR3 contains 16 residues. The CDR3 here is CASSPRDSLYNSPLHF. The DNA for the CDR3 is TGTGCCAGCTCACCCAGGGACAGCCTCTATAATTCACCCCTCCACTTT.

In this sample, this clone turned up a few times. The rearrangement links TRBV11-3 to TRBJ2-1; D gene uncertain. V was pared by 5 bases and J by 0 bases, with 11 bases between. This CDR3 is 15 amino acids long. The germline V gene encodes CDR1 SGHNT and CDR2 YENEEA. CDR3 loop: CASSVRRASYNEQFF. The CDR3 nucleotides are TGTGCCAGCAGCGTACGACGGGCCTCCTACAATGAGCAGTTCTTC.

This clone was counted a few times. The V call is TRBV11-3, the J call TRBJ1-3, with no clear D. The CDR3 length is 15 residues. Germline lookup yields CDR1 SGHNT and CDR2 YENEEA. V lost 0 bases, J lost 2 bases, and 8 bases lay in between. CDR3 nucleotide sequence: TGTGCCAGCAGCTTAGAGGCAGGAACTGGAAACACCATATATTTT. Protein: CASSLEAGTGNTIYF.

The chain is built from TRBV18 and TRBJ1-2, with 7 bases lining up with TRBD1. V trimming: 2 bases; J trimming: 6 bases; junction bases outside the gene matches: 6. The CDR3 has 14 residues. Germline loops: CDR1 KGHSH, CDR2 LQKENI. The CDR3 is CASSPGNRGNGYTF. Here the CDR3 DNA reads TGTGCCAGCTCACCAGGCAACAGGGGAAATGGCTACACCTTC.

V and J are TRBV30 and TRBJ1-1; D unresolved. V was shortened by 0 bases and J by 0 bases, with 8 bases between the two germline ends. The CDR3 contains 14 residues. Per the germline V gene, CDR1 is GTSNPN and CDR2 is SVGIG (reference sequence). CDR3 nucleotides: TGTGCCTGGAGTGTACTAGCGGTGAACACTGAAGCTTTCTTT. Amino acids: CAWSVLAVNTEAFF.

The gene calls are TRBV18 and TRBJ2-3; possible D gene TRBD2, 7 bases. The CDR3 spans 17 residues. Trimming took 0 bases from V and 0 from J, leaving 13 bases between them. The V gene's germline CDR1 is KGHSH and CDR2 LQKENI. This CDR3 reads CASSPPRRGPSTDTQYF. The DNA of the CDR3 is TGTGCCAGCTCACCACCTCGGCGGGGGCCTAGCACAGATACGCAGTATTTT.

This clone has only a few counts. The rearrangement uses TRBV19 and TRBJ1-1; D is uncertain. The germline CDR1 and CDR2 sequences are LNHDA and SQIVND (reference sequence). Deletions cut 7 bases from V and 1 base from J, with 13 bases between. CDR3 length: 14 residues. In DNA, the CDR3 is TGTGCCAGTACCACGCGGACGGGGAACACTGAAGCTTTCTTT. As protein: CASTTRTGNTEAFF.

This clone rates as large. V and J are TRBV10-3 and TRBJ1-2; 8 bases are a match to TRBD1. Germline V gene sequence: CDR1 ENHRY, CDR2 SYGVKD. The CDR3 consists of 14 residues. V lost 1 base to trimming and J lost 6 bases; unmatched junction nucleotides: 4. The CDR3 region is CAISEYGTGDGYTF. The CDR3 bases are TGTGCCATCAGTGAGTACGGGACAGGTGATGGCTACACCTTC.

In DNA form, the CDR3 reads TGTGCCAGCAGCCCCCAGAGCGGGAGCGGGGAGCTGTTTTTT. The encoded protein is CASSPQSGSGELFF. The J gene is TRBJ2-2, the V gene TRBV7-6, with 8 bases identical to TRBD2. The germline V gene encodes CDR1 SGHVS and CDR2 FNYEAQ. J gave up 7 bases and V 5 bases, and 6 bases lay outside the gene matches. The CDR3 is made up of 14 amino acids.